Listed below are T cell receptor beta chains from one sample, sequenced in a study of blood T cell repertoires in COVID-19. Some clones are missing from TCRdb's copy, which holds only in-frame ones; the method was immunoSEQ multiplex PCR. The sample contains over 250,000 clones, 89% of which appear only once. The source material was peripheral blood. The receptors originated from a man between 45 and 60 years old with acute or convalescent COVID-19. CDR3s include the opening cysteine and the closing phenylalanine or tryptophan. Each record gives: D gene, J gene, V gene, clone size, CDR3 protein, CDR3 DNA. A D gene is named only where the DNA matches it firmly. Clone size is stated in some rows and not others, as once, few, many or a class when expanded.

>-|TRBJ1-5|TRBV21-1|few
CASSKGRTGAGPQHF
TGTGCCAGCAGCAAAGGACGGACAGGGGCAGGACCCCAGCATTTT
>-|TRBJ1-2|TRBV3-1/TRBV3-2|-
CASSPYSGGAANYGYTF
TGTGCCAGCAGCCCCTATAGCGGGGGCGCTGCTAACTATGGCTACACCTTC
>TRBD2|TRBJ2-2|TRBV29-1|-
CSVRLAGIRTGELFF
TGCAGCGTGAGACTAGCGGGGATACGCACCGGGGAGCTGTTTTTT
>TRBD2|TRBJ2-7|TRBV4-2|-
CASSQTYSSGGNEQYF
TGTGCCAGCAGCCAAACCTACTCTAGCGGGGGGAACGAGCAGTACTTC
>-|TRBJ2-1|TRBV6-5|-
CASSQAGGRNEQFF
TGTGCCAGCAGCCAGGCAGGGGGGCGCAATGAGCAGTTCTTC
>-|TRBJ2-1|TRBV27|few
CASSLILSSGNEQFF
TGTGCCAGCAGTTTAATTCTGTCGTCGGGGAATGAGCAGTTCTTC
>-|TRBJ2-2|TRBV11-2|-
CASTPRAGSAGELFF
TGTGCCAGCACCCCAAGGGCAGGGTCGGCCGGGGAGCTGTTTTTT
>TRBD1|TRBJ1-3|TRBV5-1|-
CASSLTGQGEAGNTIYF
TGCGCCAGCAGCTTGACGGGACAGGGAGAGGCTGGAAACACCATATATTTT
>TRBD1|TRBJ1-1|TRBV28|-
CAHRGIGTEAFF
TGTGCCCACAGGGGTATAGGCACTGAAGCTTTCTTT
>-|TRBJ2-7|TRBV15|-
CATSTGRVSKQYF
TGTGCCACCAGCACAGGCAGGGTCTCTAAGCAGTACTTC